The sequence of this T cell receptor (beta chain) was determined in a study of T cells in Graves' hyperthyroidism and ophthalmopathy (dated by TCRdb to between 2018 and 2021). Some background on the complete study: Peripheral blood samples were taken at initial diagnosis, before any treatment was given. To identify TCR V-J signatures that set the groups apart, the researchers used a discovery cohort of about a hundred patients, made up of 40 to 45 with Graves' ophthalmopathy and 57 with stable Graves' hyperthyroidism. An independent validation cohort of 18 to 20 hyperthyroidism patients and about 15 patients who later progressed to ophthalmopathy tested prospective prediction of ophthalmopathy. The 100 discovery patients were randomly split 7:3 into training and test sets. In addition, the study compared T-cell repertoires in thyroid tissue and in blood from about 6 Graves' hyperthyroidism patients. Following sampling, methimazole starting at 30 mg daily was given to hyperthyroidism patients, and high-dose intravenous methylprednisolone was given to ophthalmopathy patients. According to the paper, TCR Vbeta CDR3 sequencing was carried out on 135 peripheral blood samples, which came from approximately 43 ophthalmopathy, under 80 hyperthyroidism and approximately 17 progressor patients.

Paper-wide results and their limitations: Most expanded thyroid clonotypes (frequency above 0.001) were also detected in blood, a finding suggesting that blood repertoires may reflect thyroid immune responses. Ophthalmopathy was separated from stable hyperthyroidism by a 13 V-J signature model, with around 88% sensitivity and around 81% specificity obtained in cross-validation and 80%/75% obtained in testing. Sample size was not statistically predetermined, and investigators were not blinded to group allocation. In validation, the model predicted progression to ophthalmopathy a median of about 6.8 months before onset, with approximately 71% sensitivity and 72.22% specificity.

Amplification of TCR beta CDR3 regions was carried out from RNA transcripts. For the first round of RT-PCR on the TCR CDR3, the HTBI primer set was used together with the Qiagen OneStep RT-PCR kit. The libraries were constructed in a second round of multiplex PCR and then size-selected and purified. Sequencing of the libraries was done on an Illumina HiSeq2000 using paired-end 100 bp reads. The original methods were these. SOAPnuke was used to process the raw data, throwing out any read that contained adapters or uncalled bases, had a mean Phred below 15, or lacked an exact constant-primer or identifier match. COPE v1.2.5 was used to merge high-quality paired reads, and clonotypes were defined as unique nucleotide sequences. Clonotypes were aligned to IMGT TRBV, TRBD and TRBJ reference segments using MiTCR v1.1. Analysis was restricted to V-J combinations with a frequency above 0.0001, which covered roughly 99% of repertoires. A TCS score was defined as the ratio of F50 (clonal expansion) to E x V (chaos), with BLOSUM62-based TCRdist applied between CDR3 peptides within each V-J. Welch's t-statistics and random forest reduced 450 to 600 V-J features to 13, which were used in a naive Bayes classifier (R e1071). TCRdb trimmed public reads at Q25 via fastp, called clones via MiXCR and kept in-frame beta chains. Each record represents a unique CDR3 protein, reported with the most common genes and DNA among its rows. TCRdb's processing, not the authors' own work, is the source of the V and J calls. Within this sample are fewer than 700,000 distinct CDR3 sequences, with roughly a sixth of them counted one time only. Roughly 18% of the sample goes to the ten largest clones.

Ophthalmopathy patients had moderately to severely active disease, Clinical Activity Score of at least 3, NOSPECS grade of at least 4, and duration under 3 months. Patients with uncontrolled infections, other autoimmune diseases, pregnancy or lactation were excluded. Diagnoses were based on clinical symptoms, serum thyroxine and TRAb, thyroid ultrasound and orbital computed tomography. PBMCs were isolated from roughly 10 ml of fresh peripheral blood by Ficoll-Paque density gradient centrifugation. Trizol reagent was used to extract total RNA, and RNA quality was then checked on an Agilent 2100 Bioanalyzer. This clonotype has at least ten counts. The antigen it recognizes is unknown. Qualities for individual bases were not recorded, and no much larger clone is one base off. The sequencing input was blood. This sequence originates from a woman aged 18 to 35 with Graves' ophthalmopathy.

The DNA sequence reads TGTGCCAGTAGTATTGCGCAGGGTAGCAATCAGCCCCAGCATTTT. This gives the protein CASSIAQGSNQPQHF. This sequence uses TRBV19 and TRBJ1-5; perhaps TRBD1 is the D gene, with 5 bases matching. The junction shows trimming of 3 bases on V and 0 bases on J, plus 9 bases between the germline ends. CDR1 and CDR2 were assigned from the germline V gene (reference sequence) as LNHDA and SQIVND. CDR3 length: 15 amino acids, cysteine to phenylalanine. CDR3 DNA only is kept here, 45 bases in frame from base 1.